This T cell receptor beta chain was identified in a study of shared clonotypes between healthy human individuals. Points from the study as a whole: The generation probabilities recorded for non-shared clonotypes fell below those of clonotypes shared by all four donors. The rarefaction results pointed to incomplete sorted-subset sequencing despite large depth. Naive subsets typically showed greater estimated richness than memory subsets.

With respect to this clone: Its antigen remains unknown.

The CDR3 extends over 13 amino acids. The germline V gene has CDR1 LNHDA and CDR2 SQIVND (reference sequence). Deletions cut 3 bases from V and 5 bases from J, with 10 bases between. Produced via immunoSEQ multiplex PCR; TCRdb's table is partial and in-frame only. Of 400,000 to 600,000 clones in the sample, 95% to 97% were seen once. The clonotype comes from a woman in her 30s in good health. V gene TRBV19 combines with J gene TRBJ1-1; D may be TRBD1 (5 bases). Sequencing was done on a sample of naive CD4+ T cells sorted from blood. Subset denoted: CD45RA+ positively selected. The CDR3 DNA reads TGTGCCAGTAGTATGGGGCCTGAGACTGAAGCTTTCTTT. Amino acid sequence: CASSMGPETEAFF.